The 5 T cell receptor beta chains below were found in one sample sequenced in a study of blood T cells in healthy people across ages. It was with a sample-barcoded 5' primer and a J-beta primer mix that a second PCR of about 6 to 12 cycles was run. Each CDR3 protein is one row after TCRdb ran MiXCR on the 5' RACE reads. The sample yields about 1.4 million distinct CDR3 sequences, 55% to 75% seen once. The specimen sequenced was blood. These receptors all stem from a man between 18 and 35 years old in good health.

This clonotype is a singleton in its sample. This chain joins TRBV9 and TRBJ2-5, with 12 bases that match TRBD2. J was trimmed by 4 bases and V by 0 bases; bases with no gene match: 4. The CDR3 contains 16 residues. CDR1 is SGDLS and CDR2 is YYNGEE in the germline V gene. The CDR3 region is CASSVGGLAGSETQYF. The CDR3 DNA sequence: TGTGCCAGCAGCGTAGGCGGACTAGCGGGATCAGAGACCCAGTACTTC.

This chain uses TRBV4-3 with TRBJ2-4; D might be TRBD1 (8 bases). Gene TRBJ2-7 matches the end of the DNA better, so the J call may be wrong. The CDR3 runs 16 residues. Germline-derived CDR1 and CDR2 are LGHNA and YSLEER. CDR3 bases: TGCGCCAGCAGCCAGAGCCTAAACAGGGGGGGGTACGAGCAGTACTTC. This translates into CASSQSLNRGGYEQYF.

The chain uses TRBV3-1 and TRBJ2-7; D unclear. CDR1 LGHDT and CDR2 YNNKEL come from the germline V gene (reference sequence). V lost 1 base to trimming and J lost 2 bases, with 12 bases between them. This CDR3 contains 15 residues. CDR3 sequence reads: CASSQGSRKPYEQYF. CDR3 nucleotide sequence: TGTGCCAGCAGCCAAGGTAGCAGGAAACCCTACGAGCAGTACTTC.

This rearrangement joins TRBV10-3 to TRBJ1-1, with D perhaps TRBD1 (6 bases). In germline, CDR1 is ENHRY, CDR2 SYGVKD. The V gene lost 6 bases and the J gene lost 2 bases, with 16 bases spanning the gap. This CDR3 is 15 amino acids long. The CDR3 bases are TGTGCCATCAGATCAGGAGGGGGGGAAAACACTGAAGCTTTCTTT. Its protein is CAIRSGGGENTEAFF.

This rearrangement joins TRBV4-1 to TRBJ2-1, with 11 nucleotides matching TRBD1. CDR1 and CDR2 (germline): MGHRA, YSYEKL. V trimming: 3 bases; J trimming: 7 bases; junction bases outside the gene matches: 11. The CDR3 length is 17 residues. For the CDR3, the DNA is TGCGCCAGCAGCCAGGGGTCGCGGGACAGGGGGAGAAATGAGCAGTTCTTC. As protein: CASSQGSRDRGRNEQFF.